This entry concerns a single T cell receptor beta chain. Its recognized antigen is unknown. There are no base qualities to consult, and no much larger clone falls within one base. These data originate in a study of vaccination and CD4 T cells after COVID-19 (dated 2022 in TCRdb). The study in broad terms: Every convalescent patient had a positive nasal swab PCR test for SARS-CoV-2, with mild disease in eight to ten patients and severe disease in one. The convalescent cohort comprised six males and four females, including two Hispanic individuals, seven Caucasians, two Asians and one multiracial person. Participants got two doses of the Pfizer-BioNTech BNT162b2 vaccine (n=8) or two doses of the Moderna mRNA-1273 vaccine (n=2). Post-COVID blood samples from convalescent patients were collected a median of approximately 93 days after diagnosis, with a range of roughly 35 to 180 days. Post-vaccine blood samples were obtained a median of about 77 days after the second vaccine dose, with a range of about 12 to 241 days. For stimulating the cultures, overlapping spike peptide pools were used, derived from SARS-CoV-2 as well as from the common cold coronaviruses HCoV-NL63, HCoV-OC43 and HCoV-229E. In control cultures, a CEFX viral epitope pool was used as positive control, an HIV-1 Nef peptide pool was used as negative control, or no peptide was added. In 10 COVID-19 convalescent patients and 4 infection-naive healthy vaccine recipients, the spike-specific CD4+ TCR repertoire before mRNA vaccination was compared with the repertoire after mRNA vaccination.

The full study reports these points: In convalescent patients, a median approximately 90% of post-vaccine SARS-CoV-2-reactive clones were detected only after vaccination, suggesting vaccine-specific priming. Of the vaccine-specific clones in convalescent patients, 304 of 307, or nearly all, reacted only to SARS-CoV-2 spike and did not cross-react with common cold coronaviruses. The study included relatively few convalescent patients and did not analyze early timepoints after natural infection. The median number of SARS-CoV-2-reactive clonotypes rose from under 25 after infection to roughly 38 after vaccination, but the change was not significant.

The method was PCR. DNA from cultured CD4+ T cells underwent TCR sequencing with the Oncomine TCR Beta short-read assay at the Johns Hopkins FTIC core. Genomic DNA was extracted from the cultured CD4+ T cells with the QIAamp micro DNA kit. Oncomine TCR Beta libraries made from cultured CD4+ T cells were pooled using unique dual indexes and sequenced on an Illumina iSeq 100. The paper's data handling went like this. Non-productive sequences were removed, and CDR3s that did not start with C, did not end with F or W, or were shorter than 7 amino acids were discarded. Antigen-specific clonotypes were identified with the MANAFEST web application by comparing peptide-stimulated wells with reference and other culture wells. For a clone to be called positive, the clone needed an FDR below 0.05, an odds ratio above 5, and a productive frequency above 0.1% in at least two of three replicate wells. Clonotypes that were significantly expanded in both SARS-CoV-2 spike wells and at least one common cold coronavirus spike condition were defined as cross-reactive. Levenshtein distances (stringdist) and unrooted phylogenetic trees (ape) in R version 3.6.1 were used to assess CDR3 homology. TCRdb itself trimmed the public reads at Q25 with fastp, ran MiXCR and retained productive beta chains. Entries that share a CDR3 protein sequence are merged under the most common genes and DNA. TCRdb's processing, not the study's, gives the V and J calls here. This sample lists some 10,000 distinct CDR3 sequences; over 60% were detected once. 9% of the sample is in the top ten clones.

In light of the paper, this sample's treatment or condition label describes: approximately nine-day PBMC culture with coronavirus spike peptide pools or control peptides (ViraFEST assay). The study used the ViraFEST assay, which expanded antigen-specific T cells with peptide pools and then identified expanded clonotypes by TCR sequencing. The positive SARS-CoV-2 PCR tests of the convalescent patients were dated from March to December 2020, before the Alpha, Beta and Delta variants emerged in the United States. Each well held around 2.1 million PBMCs cultured with approximately 10 ug/ml peptide pools in IMDM containing 5% human AB serum and 7.5 to 10 IU/ml IL-2. On days 3 and 7, half of the culture medium was replaced with fresh IL-2-containing medium. Once the cells had been in culture for about 10 days, the EasySep CD4+ T cell isolation kit was used to isolate CD4+ T cells by negative selection. PBMCs were separated from whole blood using Ficoll-Paque Plus gradient centrifugation and then either used fresh or cryopreserved at -140C. Each culture condition was generally run in triplicate wells.

CDR1 and CDR2, per the germline V gene (reference sequence), are GTSNPN and SVGIG. The CDR3 runs 12 amino acids, cysteine and phenylalanine included. Solely the CDR3 DNA is kept, with 36 bases framed from the first base. Trimming removed 3 bases from V and 13 bases from J, leaving 13 bases between the germline ends. Sequenced: CD4+ T cells from blood, cultured in vitro. The chain is made from TRBV30 and TRBJ1-6; the D gene is possibly TRBD1, with 5 bases matching. The sequence came from a human donor who had recovered from COVID-19. The nucleotides read TGTGCCTGGAGCCTTAGGGGTTCCCCCCTCCACTTT. The encoded protein is CAWSLRGSPLHF.